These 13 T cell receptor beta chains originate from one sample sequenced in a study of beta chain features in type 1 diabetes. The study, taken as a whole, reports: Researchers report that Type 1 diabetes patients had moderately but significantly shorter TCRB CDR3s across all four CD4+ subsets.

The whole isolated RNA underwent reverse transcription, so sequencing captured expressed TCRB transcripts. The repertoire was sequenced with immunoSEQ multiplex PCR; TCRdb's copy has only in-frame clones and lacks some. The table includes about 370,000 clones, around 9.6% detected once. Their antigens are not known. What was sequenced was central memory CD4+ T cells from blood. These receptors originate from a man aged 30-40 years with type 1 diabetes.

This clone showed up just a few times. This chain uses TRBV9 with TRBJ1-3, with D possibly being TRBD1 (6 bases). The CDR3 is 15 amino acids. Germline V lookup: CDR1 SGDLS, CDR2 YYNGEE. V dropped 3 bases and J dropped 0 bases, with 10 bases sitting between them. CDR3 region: CASSAQGYSGNTIYF. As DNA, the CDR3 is TGTGCCAGCAGCGCACAGGGTTACTCTGGAAACACCATATATTTT.

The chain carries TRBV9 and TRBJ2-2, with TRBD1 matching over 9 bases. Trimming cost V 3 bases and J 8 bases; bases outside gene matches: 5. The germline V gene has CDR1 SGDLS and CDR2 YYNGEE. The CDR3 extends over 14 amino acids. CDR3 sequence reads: CASSAGQGMGELFF. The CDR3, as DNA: TGTGCCAGCAGCGCGGGACAGGGTATGGGGGAGCTGTTTTTT.

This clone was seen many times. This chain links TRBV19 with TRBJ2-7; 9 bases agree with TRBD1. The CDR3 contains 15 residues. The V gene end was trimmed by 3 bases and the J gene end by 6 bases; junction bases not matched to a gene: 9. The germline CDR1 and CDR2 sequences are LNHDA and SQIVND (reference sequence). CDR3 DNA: TGTGCCAGTAGTATCCCCGGGACAGGGAAGGCCGAGCAGTACTTC. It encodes CASSIPGTGKAEQYF.

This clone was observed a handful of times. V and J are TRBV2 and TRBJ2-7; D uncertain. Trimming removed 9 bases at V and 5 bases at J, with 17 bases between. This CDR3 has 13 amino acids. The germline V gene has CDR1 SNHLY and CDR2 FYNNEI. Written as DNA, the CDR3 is TGTGCCAGTCAAGAGAGTCCGAGCCACGAGCAGTACTTC. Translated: CASQESPSHEQYF.

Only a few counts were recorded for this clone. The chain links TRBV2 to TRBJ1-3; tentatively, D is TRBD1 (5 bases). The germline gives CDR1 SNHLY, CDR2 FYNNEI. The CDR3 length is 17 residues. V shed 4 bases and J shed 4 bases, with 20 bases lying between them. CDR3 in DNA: TGTGCCAGCAGTGGGGCAGGGACCGGTTGGAGGGGAAACACCATATATTTT. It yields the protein CASSGAGTGWRGNTIYF.

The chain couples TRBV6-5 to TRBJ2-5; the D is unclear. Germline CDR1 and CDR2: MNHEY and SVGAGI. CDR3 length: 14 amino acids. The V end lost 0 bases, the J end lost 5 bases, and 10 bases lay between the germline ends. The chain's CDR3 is CASSYSTLGETQYF. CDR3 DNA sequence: TGTGCCAGCAGTTACTCAACTCTCGGGGAGACCCAGTACTTC.

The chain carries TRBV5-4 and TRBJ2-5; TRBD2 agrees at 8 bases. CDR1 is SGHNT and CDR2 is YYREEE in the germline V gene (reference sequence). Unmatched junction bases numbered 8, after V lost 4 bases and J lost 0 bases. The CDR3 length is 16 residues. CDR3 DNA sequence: TGTGCCAGCAGCCCCGGGGGGGTGGGATACCAAGAGACCCAGTACTTC. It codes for CASSPGGVGYQETQYF.

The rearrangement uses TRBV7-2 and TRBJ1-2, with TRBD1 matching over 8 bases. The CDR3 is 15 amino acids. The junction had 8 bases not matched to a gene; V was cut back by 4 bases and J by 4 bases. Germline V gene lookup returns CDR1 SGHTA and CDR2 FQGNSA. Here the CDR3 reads CASSSTTGVGYGYTF. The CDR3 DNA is TGTGCCAGCAGCTCAACGACAGGGGTTGGCTATGGCTACACCTTC.

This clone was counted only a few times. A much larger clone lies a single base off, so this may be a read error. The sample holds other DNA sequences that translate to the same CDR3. CDR3 residues: CASSFDNQPQHF. The CDR3 region has the DNA TGTGCCAGCAGCTTCGACAATCAGCCCCAGCATTTT. The chain carries TRBV7-2 and TRBJ1-5, with D hard to call. The CDR3 runs to 12 residues. V lost 3 bases, J lost 3 bases, and 3 bases lay in between. Germline lookup yields CDR1 SGHTA and CDR2 FQGNSA.

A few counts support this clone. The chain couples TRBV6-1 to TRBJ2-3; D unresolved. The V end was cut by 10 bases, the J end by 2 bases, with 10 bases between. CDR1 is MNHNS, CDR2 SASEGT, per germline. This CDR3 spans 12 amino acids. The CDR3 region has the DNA TGTGCCACCCGACTCGCCACAGATACGCAGTATTTT. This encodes CATRLATDTQYF.

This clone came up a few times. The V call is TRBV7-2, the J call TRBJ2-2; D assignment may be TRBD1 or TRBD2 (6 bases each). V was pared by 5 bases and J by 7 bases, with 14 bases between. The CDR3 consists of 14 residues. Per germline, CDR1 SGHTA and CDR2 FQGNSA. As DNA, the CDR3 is TGTGCCAGCAGCGTACAGGGAGGAGGCGGGGAGCTGTTTTTT. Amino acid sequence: CASSVQGGGGELFF.

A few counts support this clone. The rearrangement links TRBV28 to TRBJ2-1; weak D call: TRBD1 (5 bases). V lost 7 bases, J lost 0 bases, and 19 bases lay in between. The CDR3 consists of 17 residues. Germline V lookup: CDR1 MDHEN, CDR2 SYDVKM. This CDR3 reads CASTSRKGSGSYNEQFF. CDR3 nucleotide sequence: TGTGCCAGCACCTCGCGCAAGGGGTCGGGCTCCTACAATGAGCAGTTCTTC.

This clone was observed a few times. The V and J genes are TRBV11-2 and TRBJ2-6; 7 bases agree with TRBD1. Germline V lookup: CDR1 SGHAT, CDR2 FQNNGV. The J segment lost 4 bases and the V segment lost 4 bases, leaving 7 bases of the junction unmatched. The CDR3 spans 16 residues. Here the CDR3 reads CASSSIRGLGANVLTF. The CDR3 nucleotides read TGTGCCAGCAGCTCGATTAGGGGGCTCGGGGCCAACGTCCTGACTTTC.